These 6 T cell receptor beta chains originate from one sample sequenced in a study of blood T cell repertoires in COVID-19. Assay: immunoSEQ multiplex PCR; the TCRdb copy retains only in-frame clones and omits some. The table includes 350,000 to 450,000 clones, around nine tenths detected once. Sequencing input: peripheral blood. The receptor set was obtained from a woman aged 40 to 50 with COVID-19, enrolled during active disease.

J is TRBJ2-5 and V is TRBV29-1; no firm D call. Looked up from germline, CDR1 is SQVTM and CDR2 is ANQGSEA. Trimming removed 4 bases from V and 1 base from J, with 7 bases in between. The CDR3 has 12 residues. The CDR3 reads CSVALVQETQYF. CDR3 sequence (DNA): TGCAGCGTTGCCCTAGTCCAAGAGACCCAGTACTTC.

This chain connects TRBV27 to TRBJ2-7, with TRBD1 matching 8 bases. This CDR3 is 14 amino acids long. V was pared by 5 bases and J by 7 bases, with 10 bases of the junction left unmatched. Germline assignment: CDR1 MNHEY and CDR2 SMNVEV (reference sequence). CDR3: CASSRSGGWVEQYF. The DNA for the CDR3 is TGTGCCAGCAGTCGCTCAGGGGGCTGGGTGGAGCAGTACTTC.

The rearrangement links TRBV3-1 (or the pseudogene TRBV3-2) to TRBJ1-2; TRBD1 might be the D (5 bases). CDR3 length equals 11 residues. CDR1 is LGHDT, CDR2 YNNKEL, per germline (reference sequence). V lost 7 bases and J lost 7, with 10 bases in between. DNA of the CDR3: TGTGCCAGCAAGTCAGGGCTTGGCTACACCTTC. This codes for CASKSGLGYTF.

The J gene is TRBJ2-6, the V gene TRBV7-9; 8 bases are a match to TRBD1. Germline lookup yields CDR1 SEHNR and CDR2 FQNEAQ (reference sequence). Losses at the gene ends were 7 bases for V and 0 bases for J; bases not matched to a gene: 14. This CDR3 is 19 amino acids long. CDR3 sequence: CASNPGPDRGSSGANVLTF. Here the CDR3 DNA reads TGTGCCAGCAACCCAGGGCCTGACAGGGGTTCCTCTGGGGCCAACGTCCTGACTTTC.

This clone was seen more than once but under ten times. CDR3 amino acids: CASSLRLAGGRGKDTQYF. For the CDR3, the DNA is TGCGCCAGCAGCTTGCGACTAGCGGGGGGGCGAGGGAAAGATACGCAGTATTTT. The chain couples TRBV5-1 to TRBJ2-3, with 14 bases matching TRBD2. J lost 5 bases, V lost 1 base, and 9 bases had no gene match. The CDR3 contains 18 residues. From germline, CDR1 is SGHRS and CDR2 YFSETQ.

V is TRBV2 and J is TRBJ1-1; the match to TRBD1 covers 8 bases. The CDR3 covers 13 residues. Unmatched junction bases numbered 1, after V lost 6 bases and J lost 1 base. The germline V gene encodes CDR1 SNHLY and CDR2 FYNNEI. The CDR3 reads CASSQGANTEAFF. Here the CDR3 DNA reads TGTGCCAGCAGCCAGGGGGCGAACACTGAAGCTTTCTTT.